Presented here are 24 T cell receptor beta chains from one specimen sequenced in a study of graft-versus-host responses after intestinal transplantation. Clones were sequenced by immunoSEQ multiplex PCR, and TCRdb holds only the in-frame ones, with some missing. The data show 15,000 or so clones, around a third seen once. The sequences come from alloreactive CD4+ T cells from a mixed lymphocyte reaction culture, collected before intestinal transplant. The sample's subset: CFSE-low proliferating T cells sorted from roughly 6-day pre-transplant mixed lymphocyte reaction (GvH or HvG direction). The receptors stem from a human patient who received an intestinal transplant.

J is TRBJ2-7 and V is TRBV19; 8 bases are shared with TRBD1. This CDR3 is built from 14 residues. Germline values: CDR1 LNHDA, CDR2 SQIVND (reference sequence). V lost 5 bases and J lost 4; bases outside the gene matches: 7. CDR3 nucleotides: TGTGCCAGTAGTGTAAGCAGGGGGCCTTACGAGCAGTACTTC. This encodes CASSVSRGPYEQYF.

In the case of this clone: The sample has other DNA sequences that encode this CDR3 too. V and J are TRBV2 and TRBJ2-2; 7 bases are shared with TRBD1. Germline CDR1 reads SNHLY; CDR2 reads FYNNEI. Trimming at V came to 6 bases and at J to 5 bases, leaving 3 bases not matched to a gene. This CDR3 comprises 13 residues. The CDR3 loop reads CASSRQGTGELFF. The CDR3, as DNA: TGTGCCAGCAGCAGACAGGGAACCGGGGAGCTGTTTTTT.

In its sample, this clone was seen a few times. The chain carries TRBV7-9 and TRBJ1-4, with D tentatively TRBD1 (5 bases). This CDR3 has 19 amino acids. From germline, CDR1 is SEHNR and CDR2 FQNEAQ (reference sequence). V was trimmed by 5 bases and J by 0 bases, leaving 22 bases between them. CDR3 protein: CASSQRGRFVPATNEKLFF. CDR3 sequence (DNA): TGTGCCAGCAGCCAGAGGGGACGATTCGTTCCAGCAACTAATGAAAAACTGTTTTTT.

The V call is TRBV7-6, the J call TRBJ2-7, with a tentative D call TRBD1 (5 bases). The CDR3 runs 14 residues. Trimming stripped 6 bases from V and 4 bases from J, with 16 bases between. Germline V gene sequence: CDR1 SGHVS, CDR2 FNYEAQ. The CDR3 bases are TGTGCCAGCAGTGAAGGGGCAGGGAAATACGAGCAGTACTTC. Its translation: CASSEGAGKYEQYF.

There are a few counts of this clone. The chain combines TRBV6-1 with TRBJ1-1; D not certain. This CDR3 has 11 amino acids. Germline lookup yields CDR1 MNHNS and CDR2 SASEGT. V lost 5 bases and J 3 bases, leaving 4 bases between the germline ends. CDR3 sequence (DNA): TGTGCCAGCAGTTCGGACACTGAAGCTTTCTTT. It specifies CASSSDTEAFF.

This clone showed up just a few times. The chain links TRBV2 to TRBJ1-1; D gene ambiguous. Trimming pared 2 bases from V and 5 bases from J, leaving 15 bases between. Germline V gives CDR1 SNHLY, CDR2 FYNNEI. This CDR3 spans 15 amino acids. CDR3 residues: CASSEPPPVGTEAFF. For the CDR3, the DNA is TGTGCCAGCAGTGAACCCCCCCCTGTGGGAACTGAAGCTTTCTTT.

J is TRBJ1-6 and V is TRBV2; TRBD1 agrees at 9 bases. CDR1 is SNHLY and CDR2 is FYNNEI in the germline V gene. J gave up 6 bases and V 8 bases, and 5 bases lay outside the gene matches. This CDR3 region has 14 residues. The CDR3 loop is CASLPGQGNSPLHF. CDR3 in DNA: TGTGCCAGCCTACCGGGACAGGGTAATTCACCCCTCCACTTT.

The chain combines TRBV27 with TRBJ2-1; 7 bases match TRBD2. The CDR3 has 13 amino acids. The V gene end was trimmed by 6 bases and the J gene end by 7 bases; junction bases not matched to a gene: 6. From germline, CDR1 is MNHEY and CDR2 SMNVEV (reference sequence). The CDR3, as DNA: TGTGCCAGCAGAGGAGCGGGGAAGAATGAGCAGTTCTTC. Encoded protein: CASRGAGKNEQFF.

This clone counts as medium-sized. J is TRBJ1-6 and V is TRBV6-1; possible D gene TRBD1, 5 bases. V shed 4 bases and J shed 1 base, with 8 bases lying between them. Germline CDR1 reads MNHNS; CDR2 reads SASEGT. The CDR3 covers 15 residues. CDR3 in DNA: TGTGCCAGCAGTGTGGGGGGGTCCTATAATTCACCCCTCCACTTT. Translated, it gives CASSVGGSYNSPLHF.

This clone was picked up a small number of times. This sequence joins TRBV10-2 and TRBJ1-6; D gene ambiguous. In germline, CDR1 is WSHSY, CDR2 SAAADI. Trimming took 8 bases from V and 0 from J, leaving 17 bases between them. The length of the CDR3 is 17 residues. The CDR3 nucleotides are TGCGCCAGCCTTAGAAGGAGGGAGAGCTCCTATAATTCACCCCTCCACTTT. It translates to CASLRRRESSYNSPLHF.

The CDR3 DNA reads TGTGCCAGCAGTTTACCCGCCATCATTAGGGACGGCTACACCTTC. This codes for CASSLPAIIRDGYTF. The rearrangement links TRBV28 to TRBJ1-2, with D perhaps matching TRBD1 (5 bases). Germline CDR1 MDHEN, CDR2 SYDVKM. The CDR3 consists of 15 residues. V lost 2 bases, J lost 8 bases, and 18 bases lay in between.

Only a few counts were recorded for this clone. The genes are TRBV6-1 and TRBJ1-5; D unclear. This CDR3 contains 12 residues. The germline V and J ends were trimmed by 8 bases and 2 bases, with 7 bases remaining between them. The germline V gene has CDR1 MNHNS and CDR2 SASEGT. For the CDR3, the DNA is TGTGCCAGCGGGGTTGGCAATCAGCCCCAGCATTTT. Residues: CASGVGNQPQHF.

V is TRBV27 and J is TRBJ2-5; 10 nucleotides agree with TRBD1. CDR1 and CDR2 (germline): MNHEY, SMNVEV (reference sequence). Unmatched junction bases numbered 6, after V lost 0 bases and J lost 2 bases. This CDR3 is built from 17 residues. The CDR3 is CASSLSNGQGDQETQYF. In DNA, the CDR3 is TGTGCCAGCAGTTTATCGAATGGACAGGGGGATCAAGAGACCCAGTACTTC.

This clone rates as medium-sized. The chain combines TRBV28 with TRBJ2-7, with D possibly being TRBD2 (5 bases). The germline V gene encodes CDR1 MDHEN and CDR2 SYDVKM. The CDR3 runs 13 residues. Trimming left V 3 bases short and J 5 bases short, with 11 bases between. This CDR3 reads CASSLWAGNEQYF. The CDR3 DNA reads as TGTGCCAGCAGTTTGTGGGCCGGGAACGAGCAGTACTTC.

The V gene is TRBV29-1, the J gene TRBJ2-4; TRBD2 might be the D (5 bases). V was cut by 4 bases and J by 6 bases, with 16 bases left in between. CDR3 size: 14 residues. The germline V gene encodes CDR1 SQVTM and CDR2 ANQGSEA. The CDR3 here is CSVGLRAAGNIQYF. CDR3 coding DNA: TGCAGCGTTGGCTTACGAGCGGCGGGAAACATTCAGTACTTC.

Within the sample, this clone is medium-sized. The chain combines TRBV9 with TRBJ2-1; TRBD1 agrees at 7 bases. The CDR3 is 15 residues long. The germline CDR1 and CDR2 sequences are SGDLS and YYNGEE. V shed 2 bases and J 2 bases; nucleotides not matched to a gene: 4. CDR3 sequence reads: CASSVGGQAYNEQFF. CDR3 sequence (DNA): TGTGCCAGCAGCGTGGGTGGACAGGCCTACAATGAGCAGTTCTTC.

This clone was seen more than once but under ten times. This sequence joins TRBV5-4 and TRBJ2-3; no clear D gene. Trimming pared 3 bases from V and 4 bases from J, leaving 9 bases between. This CDR3 is built from 13 residues. From germline, CDR1 is SGHNT and CDR2 YYREEE (reference sequence). CDR3 nucleotide sequence: TGTGCCAGCAGCTCCGGGCTACCAGATACGCAGTATTTT. Translating it yields CASSSGLPDTQYF.

This clone occurred a few times. The rearrangement joins TRBV6-5 to TRBJ2-2; 9 positions match TRBD1. Germline V gene data show CDR1 as MNHEY and CDR2 as SVGAGI. This CDR3 region has 15 residues. V lost 6 bases and J lost 6; bases outside the gene matches: 8. The CDR3 nucleotides are TGTGCCAGCAGCCGTTGGACAGGGGAAGCCGGGGAGCTGTTTTTT. Its translation: CASSRWTGEAGELFF.

The chain joins TRBV7-3 to TRBJ2-7, with D perhaps matching TRBD1 (6 bases). Trimming removed 3 bases at V and 3 bases at J, with 9 bases between. The CDR3 totals 13 residues. The germline V gene encodes CDR1 SGHTA and CDR2 FQGTGA. The CDR3 is CASSLDSFYEQYF. DNA of the CDR3: TGTGCCAGCAGCTTGGACAGCTTCTACGAGCAGTACTTC.

This clone was observed a few times. The chain is built from TRBV5-6 and TRBJ2-3, with 10 nucleotides matching TRBD1. Germline V gene lookup returns CDR1 SGHDT and CDR2 YYEEEE. The CDR3 totals 16 residues. The ends lost 0 bases at V and 3 bases at J; junction bases unmatched: 4. This CDR3 reads CASSLAGQGGTDTQYF. The CDR3 DNA sequence: TGTGCCAGCAGCTTGGCCGGACAGGGGGGGACAGATACGCAGTATTTT.

The V gene is TRBV11-1, the J gene TRBJ2-1; D is uncertain. Germline loops: CDR1 SGHAT, CDR2 FQDESV (reference sequence). CDR3 length: 16 amino acids. V was pared by 1 base and J by 5 bases, with 15 bases between. The CDR3 coding sequence is TGTGCCAGCAGCTTAGGCACCTTGATAGGGAACAATGAGCAGTTCTTC. Translation: CASSLGTLIGNNEQFF.

This clone has more than one count but fewer than ten. The rearrangement links TRBV9 to TRBJ2-5; 9 nucleotides line up with TRBD2. V lost 0 bases and J lost 2; bases outside the gene matches: 5. Per germline, CDR1 SGDLS and CDR2 YYNGEE. The CDR3 length is 16 residues. The CDR3 DNA follows: TGTGCCAGCAGCGTAGGACTAGCGGTAGAACAAGAGACCCAGTACTTC. This sequence encodes CASSVGLAVEQETQYF.

The chain links TRBV2 to TRBJ2-2; 8 bases are a match to TRBD2. The germline V gene encodes CDR1 SNHLY and CDR2 FYNNEI. The trim removed 7 bases at V and 5 bases at J, leaving 6 bases unmatched. The CDR3 has 14 amino acids. CDR3 residues: CASKRLAQTGELFF. CDR3 DNA sequence: TGTGCCAGCAAAAGACTAGCGCAGACCGGGGAGCTGTTTTTT.

In this sample, this clone turned up once. CDR3 region: CASSGRGRGNTEAFF. The CDR3 DNA is TGTGCCAGCAGTGGAAGGGGCAGGGGGAACACTGAAGCTTTCTTT. The chain couples TRBV6-1 to TRBJ1-1, with D perhaps TRBD1 (6 bases). The CDR3 covers 15 residues. Germline CDR1 MNHNS, CDR2 SASEGT. Trimming took 4 bases from V and 1 from J, leaving 13 bases between them.